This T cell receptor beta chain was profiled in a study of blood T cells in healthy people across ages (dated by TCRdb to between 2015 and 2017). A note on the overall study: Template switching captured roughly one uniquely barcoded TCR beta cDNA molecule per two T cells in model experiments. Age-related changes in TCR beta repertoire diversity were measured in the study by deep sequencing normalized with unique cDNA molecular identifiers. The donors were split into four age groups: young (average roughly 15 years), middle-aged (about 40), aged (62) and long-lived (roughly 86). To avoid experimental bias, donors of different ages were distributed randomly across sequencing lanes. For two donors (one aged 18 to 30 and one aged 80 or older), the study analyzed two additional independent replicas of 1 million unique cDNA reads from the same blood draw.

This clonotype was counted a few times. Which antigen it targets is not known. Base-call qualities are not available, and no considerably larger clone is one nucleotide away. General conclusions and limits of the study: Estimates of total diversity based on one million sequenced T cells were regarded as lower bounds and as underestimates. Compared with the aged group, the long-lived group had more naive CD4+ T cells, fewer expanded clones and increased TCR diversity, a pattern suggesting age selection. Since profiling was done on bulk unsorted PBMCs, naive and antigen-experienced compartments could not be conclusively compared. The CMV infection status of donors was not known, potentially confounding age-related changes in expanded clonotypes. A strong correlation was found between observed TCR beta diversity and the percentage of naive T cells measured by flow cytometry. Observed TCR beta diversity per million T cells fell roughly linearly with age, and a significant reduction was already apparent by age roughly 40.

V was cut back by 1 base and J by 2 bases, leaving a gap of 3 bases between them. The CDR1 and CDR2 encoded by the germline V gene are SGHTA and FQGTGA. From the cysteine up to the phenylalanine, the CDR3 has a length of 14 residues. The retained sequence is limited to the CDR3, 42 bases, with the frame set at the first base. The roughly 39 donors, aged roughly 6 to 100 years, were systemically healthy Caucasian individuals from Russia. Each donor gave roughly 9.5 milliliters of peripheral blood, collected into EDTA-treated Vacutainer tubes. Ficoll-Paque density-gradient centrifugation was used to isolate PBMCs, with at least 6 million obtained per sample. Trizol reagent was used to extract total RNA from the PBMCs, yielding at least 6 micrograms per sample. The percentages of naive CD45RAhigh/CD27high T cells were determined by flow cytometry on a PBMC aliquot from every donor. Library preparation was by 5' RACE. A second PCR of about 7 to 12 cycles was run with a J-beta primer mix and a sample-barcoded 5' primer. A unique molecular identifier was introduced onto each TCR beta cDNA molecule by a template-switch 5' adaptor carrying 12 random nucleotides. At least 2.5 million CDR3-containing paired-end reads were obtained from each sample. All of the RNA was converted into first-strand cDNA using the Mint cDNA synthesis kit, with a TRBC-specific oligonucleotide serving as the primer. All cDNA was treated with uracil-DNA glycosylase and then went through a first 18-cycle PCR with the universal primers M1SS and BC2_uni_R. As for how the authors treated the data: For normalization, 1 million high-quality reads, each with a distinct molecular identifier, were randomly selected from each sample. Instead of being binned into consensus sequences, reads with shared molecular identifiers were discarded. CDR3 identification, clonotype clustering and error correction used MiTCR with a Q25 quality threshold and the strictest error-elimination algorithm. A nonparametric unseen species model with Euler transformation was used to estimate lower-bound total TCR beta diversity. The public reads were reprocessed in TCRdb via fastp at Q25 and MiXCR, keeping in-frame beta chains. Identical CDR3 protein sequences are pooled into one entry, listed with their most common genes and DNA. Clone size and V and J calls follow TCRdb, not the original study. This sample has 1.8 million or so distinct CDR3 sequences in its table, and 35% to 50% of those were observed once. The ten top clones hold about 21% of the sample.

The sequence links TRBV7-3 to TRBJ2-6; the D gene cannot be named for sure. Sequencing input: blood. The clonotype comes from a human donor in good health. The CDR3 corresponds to CASSLMTGANVLTF. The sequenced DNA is TGTGCCAGCAGCTTAATGACTGGGGCCAACGTCCTGACTTTC.